This is a list of T cell receptor beta chains from one sample in a study of shared T cell receptors in the human thymus. Method: immunoSEQ multiplex PCR; TCRdb's copy keeps in-frame clones and lacks some. Among about 380,000 clones listed, approximately 95% were seen once. The sequenced sample was thymocytes. The receptors shown here come from a human donor. Both conserved end residues are trimmed from each CDR3. Fields, in order: J gene, V gene, clone size, CDR3 protein. Part of the rows lack a size; the others show once, few, many or a class for expanded clones.

j_gene: TRBJ1-5
v_gene: TRBV5-6
abundance: once
CDR3aa: ASGSLFQGILQPQH

j_gene: TRBJ2-7
v_gene: TRBV27
abundance: .
CDR3aa: ASSPSSVQISYEQY

j_gene: TRBJ2-5
v_gene: TRBV12-5
abundance: .
CDR3aa: ASGPTGTGRETQY

j_gene: TRBJ1-4
v_gene: TRBV27
abundance: once
CDR3aa: ASSLSQGAGEKLF

j_gene: TRBJ2-7
v_gene: TRBV4-2
abundance: .
CDR3aa: ASSQDETSGRASYEQY

j_gene: TRBJ1-1
v_gene: TRBV5-6
abundance: .
CDR3aa: ASSLVEGGVHSRNTEAF

j_gene: TRBJ1-1
v_gene: TRBV19
abundance: .
CDR3aa: ASIGGSEAF

j_gene: TRBJ1-2
v_gene: TRBV11-1
abundance: .
CDR3aa: ASSSDGSYGYT

j_gene: TRBJ2-3
v_gene: TRBV4-1
abundance: .
CDR3aa: ASSPEPVEGADTQY

j_gene: TRBJ1-4
v_gene: TRBV20-1
abundance: .
CDR3aa: SAKGGKLF

j_gene: TRBJ1-1
v_gene: TRBV7-2
abundance: .
CDR3aa: ASSTRQWGWAF

j_gene: TRBJ1-1
v_gene: TRBV28
abundance: .
CDR3aa: ASSLSQDWGRTAF

j_gene: TRBJ1-1
v_gene: TRBV5-8
abundance: once
CDR3aa: ASLPGHLNTEAF

j_gene: TRBJ2-2
v_gene: TRBV5-6
abundance: .
CDR3aa: ASSQPTSGCAGELF

j_gene: TRBJ2-5
v_gene: TRBV7-9
abundance: once
CDR3aa: ASSLDYVETQY

j_gene: TRBJ2-1
v_gene: TRBV27
abundance: .
CDR3aa: ASSHTASGVSNEQF

j_gene: TRBJ2-4
v_gene: TRBV15
abundance: .
CDR3aa: ATSRAWAGAAKNIQY

j_gene: TRBJ2-3
v_gene: TRBV7-2
abundance: .
CDR3aa: ASSLDGTEGVDTQY

j_gene: TRBJ2-1
v_gene: TRBV7-9
abundance: .
CDR3aa: ASSFNLSTSGVYNEQF

j_gene: TRBJ1-1
v_gene: TRBV5-8
abundance: .
CDR3aa: ASSLGDRANTEAF

j_gene: TRBJ2-2
v_gene: TRBV4-2
abundance: .
CDR3aa: ASSQDLGGNTGELF

j_gene: TRBJ2-7
v_gene: TRBV11-2
abundance: .
CDR3aa: ASSLTGQGAYDEQY

j_gene: TRBJ2-1
v_gene: TRBV5-1
abundance: .
CDR3aa: ASSFSGRADYNEQF

j_gene: TRBJ1-2
v_gene: TRBV7-6
abundance: .
CDR3aa: ASSYLIPRQKMEGYT

j_gene: TRBJ2-1
v_gene: TRBV21-1
abundance: .
CDR3aa: ASSRDTHNEQF

j_gene: TRBJ1-1
v_gene: TRBV28
abundance: .
CDR3aa: ASSFNLGGTEAF

j_gene: TRBJ2-1
v_gene: TRBV5-6
abundance: .
CDR3aa: ASSFKLALSYNEQF

j_gene: TRBJ2-7
v_gene: TRBV11-2
abundance: once
CDR3aa: ASGSTCLD

j_gene: TRBJ2-1
v_gene: TRBV28
abundance: .
CDR3aa: ASSLSGGEGEQF

j_gene: TRBJ2-1
v_gene: TRBV7-2
abundance: .
CDR3aa: ASSLGREGRNEQF

j_gene: TRBJ2-5
v_gene: TRBV7-8
abundance: .
CDR3aa: ASSPRTGGLKTQY

j_gene: TRBJ1-1
v_gene: TRBV5-1
abundance: few
CDR3aa: ASSLDRATEAF

j_gene: TRBJ1-2
v_gene: TRBV6-4
abundance: once
CDR3aa: ASSDEGNYGYT

j_gene: TRBJ2-7
v_gene: TRBV5-4
abundance: .
CDR3aa: ASSPELEAYEQY

j_gene: TRBJ1-3
v_gene: TRBV7-2
abundance: .
CDR3aa: ASSSAGISGNTIY

j_gene: TRBJ2-5
v_gene: TRBV15
abundance: .
CDR3aa: ATSRKTSEETQY

j_gene: TRBJ2-2
v_gene: TRBV6-5
abundance: .
CDR3aa: ASRVGHTGELF

j_gene: TRBJ2-3
v_gene: TRBV4-1
abundance: .
CDR3aa: ASSPPGRGGDTQY

j_gene: TRBJ1-2
v_gene: TRBV5-1
abundance: .
CDR3aa: ASRPGSDTYGYT

j_gene: TRBJ2-7
v_gene: TRBV28
abundance: few
CDR3aa: ASYSSQVGEQY

j_gene: TRBJ2-5
v_gene: TRBV14
abundance: .
CDR3aa: ASSQVAGGETQY

j_gene: TRBJ2-3
v_gene: TRBV9
abundance: once
CDR3aa: ASSVREASTDTQY

j_gene: TRBJ2-7
v_gene: TRBV28
abundance: .
CDR3aa: ASSPPGVGTSYEQY

j_gene: TRBJ2-1
v_gene: TRBV4-2
abundance: once
CDR3aa: ASSHYLAGGTNEQF

j_gene: TRBJ2-3
v_gene: TRBV11-2
abundance: .
CDR3aa: ASSFTGGDADTQY

j_gene: TRBJ2-2
v_gene: TRBV28
abundance: .
CDR3aa: ASSPGQPSGELF

j_gene: TRBJ2-7
v_gene: TRBV7-9
abundance: once
CDR3aa: ASSLGTGRREQY

j_gene: TRBJ1-5
v_gene: TRBV28
abundance: .
CDR3aa: ASRQQGASQPQH

j_gene: TRBJ2-5
v_gene: TRBV14
abundance: .
CDR3aa: ASSQDQRGQGIMKTQY

j_gene: TRBJ2-7
v_gene: TRBV18
abundance: .
CDR3aa: ASSPSLAGGPQVYEQY

j_gene: TRBJ1-2
v_gene: TRBV29-1
abundance: .
CDR3aa: SVDVRFQGREGYT

j_gene: TRBJ2-1
v_gene: TRBV30
abundance: .
CDR3aa: ALNVLAEYNEQF

j_gene: TRBJ1-2
v_gene: TRBV28
abundance: .
CDR3aa: ASSRRAGGADYGYT

j_gene: TRBJ2-2
v_gene: TRBV28
abundance: .
CDR3aa: ASIGGHGELF